The source of this TCR beta chain is a study of blood T cell repertoires in COVID-19. Study at large: COVID-19 samples, acute and convalescent, were from the United States, Italy and Spain. PBMCs, B-cell-depleted T cells, or T cells were the source of the cDNA or gDNA that made up the material.

Original data processing: Amplification of reference gene primers was used by the study to estimate nucleated cell counts. Using immunoSEQ multiplex PCR, the repertoire was profiled, and TCRdb retains in-frame clones only, with some absent. The V and J calls and clone size are taken from that table; D and trimming were inferred from the DNA. Found here are over 250,000 clones, about four fifths of them singletons; the top ten hold 1.4% to 1.5%. Unmatched junction bases numbered 18, after V lost 5 bases and J lost 5 bases. The CDR3 sequence is 19 residues long. Per germline, CDR1 SGHTA and CDR2 FQGNSA. Followed over time, Seattle patients had been enrolled while infection was active.

The receptor's source is a human donor with COVID-19, enrolled during active disease. The donor label of this sample is uncertain. Sequenced: peripheral blood. The chain couples TRBV7-2 to TRBJ2-3; 11 bases match TRBD2. CDR3 nucleotide sequence: TGTGCCAGCAGCCACCAAGAGGTTCGGGCTAGCGGGAGGATAGATACGCAGTATTTT. This gives the protein CASSHQEVRASGRIDTQYF.